Below are 18 T cell receptor beta chains sequenced from a single sample in a study of regulatory dendritic cells for organ transplantation. Assay used: immunoSEQ multiplex PCR; TCRdb lists only in-frame clones, some missing. The table has 4,500 to 6,500 clones, around two thirds seen once. The sample taken for sequencing was memory CD8+ T cells from blood. The subset here: CD45RO+ memory T cells. Source of these receptors: a human donor in good health.

V usage is TRBV5-6 and J usage is TRBJ2-7, with TRBD2 identical over 7 bases. This CDR3 spans 15 amino acids. The germline V gene encodes CDR1 SGHDT and CDR2 YYEEEE. Losses at the gene ends were 6 bases for V and 2 bases for J; bases not matched to a gene: 11. CDR3 amino acids: CASTSGTANPYEQYF. The CDR3 DNA is TGTGCCAGCACCAGCGGGACCGCGAATCCCTACGAGCAGTACTTC.

There are a few counts of this clone. The chain has TRBV7-8 and TRBJ2-7; tentatively, D is TRBD2 (5 bases). Germline V gives CDR1 SGHVS, CDR2 FQNEAQ. CDR3 size: 15 residues. V was shortened by 1 base and J by 6 bases, with 16 bases between the two germline ends. The chain's CDR3 is CASSLEADVLSEQYF. In DNA, the CDR3 is TGTGCCAGCAGCTTAGAAGCGGACGTCCTCTCCGAGCAGTACTTC.

This rearrangement joins TRBV27 to TRBJ1-2, with 12 nucleotides matching TRBD1. CDR1 MNHEY and CDR2 SMNVEV come from the germline V gene (reference sequence). V dropped 2 bases and J dropped 6; count of bases not matched to a gene: 4. This CDR3 region has 15 residues. Written as DNA, the CDR3 is TGTGCCAGCAGTTTAAGGGGACAGGGGGCAGATGGCTACACCTTC. Its translation: CASSLRGQGADGYTF.

The chain combines TRBV4-1 with TRBJ2-7, with D unresolved. This CDR3 region has 17 residues. Germline V gives CDR1 MGHRA, CDR2 YSYEKL. The germline V and J ends were trimmed by 2 bases and 0 bases, with 17 bases remaining between them. CDR3 coding DNA: TGCGCCAGCAGCCAAAAATACCCCCGGCAGGCCTCCTACGAGCAGTACTTC. Translated: CASSQKYPRQASYEQYF.

The V call is TRBV19, the J call TRBJ2-7; 8 bases map to TRBD1. CDR3 length: 14 amino acids. From germline, CDR1 is LNHDA and CDR2 SQIVND (reference sequence). V lost 7 bases, J lost 4 bases, and 9 bases stayed unmatched. CDR3 DNA sequence: TGTGCCAGTACCTCCACCGGGACAGGTTACGAGCAGTACTTC. It codes for CASTSTGTGYEQYF.

The CDR3 protein is CASSSLSSYNEQFF. In DNA form, the CDR3 reads TGTGCCAGCAGTTCACTAAGCTCCTACAATGAGCAGTTCTTC. The chain joins TRBV27 to TRBJ2-1; no firm D call. This CDR3 comprises 14 residues. The V and J ends lost 4 bases and 0 bases respectively, with 7 bases between them. Germline assignment: CDR1 MNHEY and CDR2 SMNVEV (reference sequence).

The rearrangement joins TRBV9 to TRBJ1-1; tentatively, D is TRBD1 (6 bases). The germline CDR1 and CDR2 sequences are SGDLS and YYNGEE. This CDR3 contains 15 residues. Trimming removed 4 bases from V and 5 bases from J, with 18 bases in between. Here the CDR3 DNA reads TGTGCCAGCAGCTCACAGACAGGCGGGTATACTGAAGCTTTCTTT. Amino acids: CASSSQTGGYTEAFF. Full variable domain (remainder filled in from reference TRBV9 and TRBJ1-1): DSGVTQTPKHLITATGQRVTLRCSPRSGDLSVYWYQQSLDQGLQFLIQYYNGEERAKGNILERFSAQQFPDLHSELNLSSLELGDSALYFCASSSQTGGYTEAFFGQGTRLTVV.

The chain joins TRBV5-4 to TRBJ2-1; possibly TRBD1 for D (6 bases). From germline, CDR1 is SGHNT and CDR2 YYREEE (reference sequence). This CDR3 has 13 amino acids. V dropped 4 bases and J dropped 4 bases, with 9 bases sitting between them. CDR3 sequence: CASSPGQYNEQFF. CDR3 nucleotide sequence: TGTGCCAGCAGCCCAGGACAGTACAATGAGCAGTTCTTC.

The chain carries TRBV7-9 and TRBJ2-6; D unclear. The CDR3 is 15 amino acids. Deletions cut 5 bases from V and 1 base from J, with 9 bases between. Germline V gene sequence: CDR1 SEHNR, CDR2 FQNEAQ (reference sequence). The CDR3 nucleotides are TGTGCCAGCAGCCCAAGGAGTTCTGGGGCCAACGTCCTGACTTTC. This sequence encodes CASSPRSSGANVLTF.

The chain uses TRBV4-3 and TRBJ2-7, with TRBD1 matching 9 bases. The CDR3 is 15 residues long. V shed 0 bases and J 4 bases; nucleotides not matched to a gene: 4. Germline V gives CDR1 LGHNA, CDR2 YSLEER. CDR3 loop: CASSQERTGAYEQYF. The CDR3 nucleotides read TGCGCCAGCAGCCAAGAAAGGACAGGGGCTTACGAGCAGTACTTC.

Of note for this clone: Mismatch with germline at one junction end may stem from a read error. Within the sample, other DNA sequences also encode this same CDR3. The V call is TRBV11-2, the J call TRBJ2-2, with TRBD2 as a possible D gene (6 bases). CDR1 is SGHAT and CDR2 is FQNNGV in the germline V gene. The CDR3 has 14 amino acids. The CDR3 is CASSLVREAGELFF. The CDR3 nucleotides read TGTGCCAGCAGCTTAGTCAGGGAGGCCGGGGAACTGTTTTTT.

The V gene is TRBV6-4, the J gene TRBJ2-5; D unclear. Looked up from germline, CDR1 is MRHNA and CDR2 is SNTAGT. The CDR3 loop spans 15 amino acids. V lost 3 bases to trimming and J lost 4 bases, with 15 bases between them. For the CDR3, the DNA is TGTGCCAGCAGTGAGACCCTAGGCCCGCCAGAGACCCAGTACTTC. This translates into CASSETLGPPETQYF.

The chain has TRBV7-9 and TRBJ2-5; TRBD1 matches at 8 bases. CDR3 length: 14 amino acids. V trimming: 5 bases; J trimming: 4 bases; junction bases outside the gene matches: 6. Germline lookup yields CDR1 SEHNR and CDR2 FQNEAQ (reference sequence). The CDR3 DNA is TGTGCCAGCAGCCCCCCAGGGGGCCTAGAGACCCAGTACTTC. This sequence encodes CASSPPGGLETQYF.

The chain combines TRBV13 with TRBJ2-1; D unclear. V shed 0 bases and J shed 0 bases, with 6 bases lying between them. CDR3 length equals 15 residues. CDR1 is PRHDT and CDR2 is FYEKMQ in the germline V gene (reference sequence). The CDR3 here is CASSLGQSSYNEQFF. DNA for the CDR3: TGTGCCAGCAGCTTAGGACAGAGCTCCTACAATGAGCAGTTCTTC.

Points on this clone: The sample holds other DNA sequences that translate to the same CDR3. This chain connects TRBV6-6 to TRBJ2-1; D gene uncertain. Trimming took 5 bases from V and 2 from J, leaving 4 bases between them. The CDR3 is 12 amino acids. Germline CDR1 is MNHNY and CDR2 is SVGAGI (reference sequence). For the CDR3, the DNA is TGTGCCAGCAGTCTTCCCTACAATGAGCAGTTCTTC. Translated: CASSLPYNEQFF.

This clone was picked up a small number of times. The CDR3 DNA reads as TGTGCCAGCAGCTCGACAGGCATGAACACTGAAGCTTTCTTT. Translation gives CASSSTGMNTEAFF. The rearrangement uses TRBV7-9 and TRBJ1-1; D possibly corresponds to TRBD1 (6 bases). CDR1 is SEHNR and CDR2 is FQNEAQ in the germline V gene (reference sequence). The V end lost 4 bases, the J end lost 0 bases, and 9 bases lay between the germline ends. CDR3 size: 14 residues. The entire variable domain, with the rest obtained from reference TRBV7-9 and TRBJ1-1, is as follows: DTGVSQNPRHKITKRGQNVTFRCDPISEHNRLYWYRQTLGQGPEFLTYFQNEAQLEKSRLLSDRFSAERPKGSFSTLEIQRTEQGDSAMYLCASSSTGMNTEAFFGQGTRLTVV.

V gene TRBV7-9 combines with J gene TRBJ2-7; no firm D call. The germline V gene encodes CDR1 SEHNR and CDR2 FQNEAQ (reference sequence). V lost 5 bases to trimming and J lost 3 bases, with 5 bases between them. The CDR3 is made up of 11 amino acids. Written as DNA, the CDR3 is TGTGCCAGCAGCCCCGGCTACGAGCAGTACTTC. This translates into CASSPGYEQYF. The variable domain in full, with the rest retrieved from reference TRBV7-9 and TRBJ2-7, is DTGVSQNPRHKITKRGQNVTFRCDPISEHNRLYWYRQTLGQGPEFLTYFQNEAQLEKSRLLSDRFSAERPKGSFSTLEIQRTEQGDSAMYLCASSPGYEQYFGPGTRLTVT.

V gene TRBV6-5 combines with J gene TRBJ2-2; TRBD1 matches at 7 bases. The CDR3 has 14 amino acids. In germline, CDR1 is MNHEY, CDR2 SVGAGI. Trimming removed 6 bases from V and 4 bases from J; junction bases left unmatched: 5. CDR3 nucleotide sequence: TGTGCCAGCAGCCGACAGGGCGTCACCGGGGAGCTGTTTTTT. Translating gives CASSRQGVTGELFF.